This section outlines one T cell receptor beta chain sequence together with its context. This specimen belongs to a study of T-cell memory formation after mild COVID-19. TCRdb reprocessed the 5' RACE reads via MiXCR and lists one record per CDR3 protein. The sample lists approximately 290,000 distinct CDR3 sequences, approximately 19% occurring once. Germline V lookup: CDR1 SQVTM, CDR2 ANQGSEA. This CDR3 region has 9 residues. The V end was cut by 3 bases, the J end by 8 bases, with 4 bases between. The sequence was collected from a man between 18 and 29 years old who had mild COVID-19 (a few samples of this study predate the infection). Cell type and time point are not known. Sequenced material: PBMCs or a T cell subset sorted from them (not recorded which). This chain joins TRBV29-1 and TRBJ1-1; unclear D gene. CDR3 in DNA: TGCAGCGTTGATATGGAAGCTTTCTTT. Its translation is CSVDMEAFF.